This TCR beta chain appears in the sequencing data of a study of shared clonotypes between healthy human individuals. The naive CD8 subset, CD45RO-negative cells positively selected for CCR7, excluded terminally differentiated effector memory CD45RA+ cells. Repertoires were generated with immunoSEQ multiplex PCR, while TCRdb's copy carries only in-frame clones and drops some. The table shows about 2.2 million clones, with more than 85% occurring only once. This clone appeared a single time. J was trimmed by 0 bases and V by 5 bases; bases with no gene match: 7. There are 17 residues in the CDR3. CDR1 and CDR2 (germline): LNHDA, SQIVND (reference sequence).

What was sequenced was naive CD8+ T cells from PBMCs. The rearrangement links TRBV19 to TRBJ1-5; 10 bases align to TRBD1. The clonotype originates from a man between 18 and 35 years old in good health. Some clones in this sample may be carry-over from other donors' samples. The CDR3 region has the DNA TGTGCCAGTAGTGCACCGGGACAGGGGTATAGCAATCAGCCCCAGCATTTT. Translation: CASSAPGQGYSNQPQHF.